The 19 T cell receptor beta chains below all came from one sample that was sequenced in a study of T cell responses to AZD1222 COVID-19 vaccine. The table came from immunoSEQ multiplex PCR; TCRdb's copy has only in-frame clones and leaves some out. The table has fewer than 200,000 clones, about 91% seen once. The sequences come from peripheral blood, collected on day 0 of AZD1222 vaccination. All receptors derive from an adult in good health.

This rearrangement joins TRBV10-1 to TRBJ1-1; D ambiguous. The V end was cut by 4 bases, the J end by 4 bases, with 16 bases between. Germline V gene lookup returns CDR1 WNHNN and CDR2 SYGVQD (reference sequence). The length of the CDR3 is 15 residues. As DNA, the CDR3 is TGCGCCAGCAGTGCGGGAGTCAGCAGTATCACTGAAGCTTTCTTT. It yields the protein CASSAGVSSITEAFF.

A single count supports this clone. V gene TRBV20-1 combines with J gene TRBJ1-2; the D gene is possibly TRBD1 (5 bases). V was trimmed by 6 bases and J by 0 bases, leaving 14 bases between them. This CDR3 comprises 14 residues. Germline V gene sequence: CDR1 DFQATT, CDR2 SNEGSKA (reference sequence). Written as DNA, the CDR3 is TGCAGTGCCAGTGGGGACGGAGCTAACTATGGCTACACCTTC. Translating it yields CSASGDGANYGYTF.

The chain joins TRBV7-3 to TRBJ2-1, with TRBD2 matching over 12 bases. After removal of 4 bases from V and 4 bases from J, the junction contained 2 bases not matched to a gene. The germline V gene encodes CDR1 SGHTA and CDR2 FQGTGA. CDR3 length: 15 amino acids. In nucleotides, the CDR3 is TGTGCCAGCAGCTCGACTAGCGGGGGATACAATGAGCAGTTCTTC. Protein product: CASSSTSGGYNEQFF.

The chain recombines TRBV30 with TRBJ1-1, with a possible D match to TRBD1 (5 bases). Germline lookup yields CDR1 GTSNPN and CDR2 SVGIG (reference sequence). The germline V and J ends were trimmed by 1 base and 3 bases, with 9 bases remaining between them. CDR3 length: 13 residues. CDR3 nucleotides: TGTGCCTGGAGTGACCAGGGTCACACTGAAGCTTTCTTT. This encodes CAWSDQGHTEAFF.

This chain connects TRBV11-2 to TRBJ1-5, with D perhaps matching TRBD1 (5 bases). Deletions cut 5 bases from V and 11 bases from J, with 19 bases between. This CDR3 contains 14 residues. Per the germline V gene, CDR1 is SGHAT and CDR2 is FQNNGV. The DNA of the CDR3 is TGTGCCAGCAGCAAGACCGGGACCCCATTAGCCCAGCATTTT. It specifies CASSKTGTPLAQHF.

This clone was picked up a small number of times. The chain employs TRBV5-8 and TRBJ1-5, with D possibly TRBD1 on 5 matching bases. V gave up 5 bases and J gave up 0 bases, with 18 bases separating them. The germline gives CDR1 SGHTS, CDR2 YDEGEE. CDR3 length: 17 residues. The CDR3 sequence is CASRTLRRGNSNQPQHF. The CDR3 nucleotides are TGTGCCAGCAGGACCTTGAGGCGGGGGAATAGCAATCAGCCCCAGCATTTT.

This chain connects TRBV4-3 to TRBJ1-3; D may be TRBD1 (6 bases). This CDR3 region has 15 residues. The V end lost 4 bases, the J end lost 0 bases, and 10 bases lay between the germline ends. Germline CDR1 is LGHNA and CDR2 is YSLEER. CDR3 nucleotides: TGCGCCAGCAGCCGTACAGGGCACTCTGGAAACACCATATATTTT. It codes for CASSRTGHSGNTIYF.

The rearrangement links TRBV6-5 to TRBJ1-6; D gene uncertain. Germline loops: CDR1 MNHEY, CDR2 SVGAGI. V lost 6 bases to trimming and J lost 1 base, with 7 bases between them. This CDR3 spans 14 amino acids. CDR3 loop: CASRRGSYNSPLHF. The CDR3 bases are TGTGCCAGCAGACGGGGTTCCTATAATTCACCCCTCCACTTT.

This clone appeared a few times. This rearrangement joins TRBV7-9 to TRBJ2-7; 10 bases line up with TRBD2. Germline V gene lookup returns CDR1 SEHNR and CDR2 FQNEAQ (reference sequence). The CDR3 runs 15 residues. J gave up 4 bases and V 5 bases, and 8 bases lay outside the gene matches. The CDR3 DNA is TGTGCCAGCAGCCCCGGACTAGCGGATAAGTACGAGCAGTACTTC. Protein sequence: CASSPGLADKYEQYF.

The chain is built from TRBV28 and TRBJ1-2, with no clear D. This CDR3 is 13 amino acids long. Per germline, CDR1 MDHEN and CDR2 SYDVKM. V was shortened by 5 bases and J by 0 bases, with 7 bases between the two germline ends. The CDR3 reads CASSRHANYGYTF. CDR3 bases: TGTGCCAGCAGTCGACACGCTAACTATGGCTACACCTTC.

This clone was seen a single time. The chain carries TRBV4-1 and TRBJ2-7, with D unresolved. V shed 1 base and J shed 2 bases, with 12 bases lying between them. Germline V gene sequence: CDR1 MGHRA, CDR2 YSYEKL. The CDR3 covers 15 residues. The CDR3 is CASSQATLTAYEQYF. The CDR3 DNA sequence: TGCGCCAGCAGCCAAGCGACACTTACAGCCTACGAGCAGTACTTC.

The chain couples TRBV19 to TRBJ1-4, with D possibly matching TRBD1 (5 bases). The CDR3 consists of 13 residues. The V end was cut by 0 bases, the J end by 7 bases, with 6 bases between. CDR1 LNHDA and CDR2 SQIVND come from the germline V gene (reference sequence). Here the CDR3 DNA reads TGTGCCAGTAGTATAGACAGGGCTGAAAAACTGTTTTTT. This sequence encodes CASSIDRAEKLFF.

The chain uses TRBV6-1 and TRBJ2-7; 7 bases are shared with TRBD1. Germline V gene sequence: CDR1 MNHNS, CDR2 SASEGT. J gave up 4 bases and V 1 base, and 4 bases lay outside the gene matches. This CDR3 is 14 amino acids long. The CDR3 region is CASSEEGTAYEQYF. For the CDR3, the DNA is TGTGCCAGCAGTGAAGAAGGGACAGCTTACGAGCAGTACTTC.

The rearrangement joins TRBV7-2 to TRBJ1-2, with 9 bases aligning to TRBD1. Germline assignment: CDR1 SGHTA and CDR2 FQGNSA. V was clipped by 0 bases and J by 3 bases; unmatched bases: 11. The CDR3 spans 18 residues. The CDR3 region is CASSLAPGQGSSDYGYTF. For the CDR3, the DNA is TGTGCCAGCAGCTTAGCACCGGGACAGGGTTCTAGTGACTATGGCTACACCTTC.

DNA of the CDR3: TGTGCCATCAGTGAGCCCGGAGCTGGGGGGCGCACTGAAGCTTTCTTT. Residues: CAISEPGAGGRTEAFF. The chain carries TRBV10-3 and TRBJ1-1; D is possibly TRBD1 (6 bases). V was clipped by 2 bases and J by 4 bases, with 17 bases between them. Germline V gene data show CDR1 as ENHRY and CDR2 as SYGVKD. CDR3 length equals 16 residues.

The chain joins TRBV14 to TRBJ2-3; D unresolved. Trimming removed 1 base at V and 1 base at J, with 12 bases between. Germline-derived CDR1 and CDR2 are SGHDN and FVKESK. The CDR3 loop spans 16 amino acids. As DNA, the CDR3 is TGTGCCAGCAGCCAAGTCGCAGGCCTCGGCACAGATACGCAGTATTTT. It codes for CASSQVAGLGTDTQYF.

J is TRBJ1-4 and V is TRBV9, with D uncertain. Trimming removed 3 bases from V and 0 bases from J, with 9 bases in between. Germline V gives CDR1 SGDLS, CDR2 YYNGEE. This CDR3 has 15 amino acids. As DNA, the CDR3 is TGTGCCAGCAGCGCTAATACTGCAACTAATGAAAAACTGTTTTTT. This codes for CASSANTATNEKLFF.

The chain links TRBV7-8 to TRBJ2-3; D gene uncertain. In germline, CDR1 is SGHVS, CDR2 FQNEAQ. The CDR3 is 12 amino acids. V lost 5 bases and J 4 bases, leaving 7 bases between the germline ends. The CDR3 loop reads CASSPDPDTQYF. In DNA form, the CDR3 reads TGTGCCAGCAGCCCCGACCCAGATACGCAGTATTTT.

The V and J genes are TRBV4-2 and TRBJ1-4, with 9 nucleotides matching TRBD1. The CDR3 sequence is 18 residues long. Germline V gene sequence: CDR1 LGHNA, CDR2 YNFKEQ. V dropped 0 bases and J dropped 2; count of bases not matched to a gene: 7. CDR3 region: CASSQEGTGLATNEKLFF. DNA of the CDR3: TGTGCCAGCAGCCAAGAGGGGACAGGGTTGGCGACTAATGAAAAACTGTTTTTT.